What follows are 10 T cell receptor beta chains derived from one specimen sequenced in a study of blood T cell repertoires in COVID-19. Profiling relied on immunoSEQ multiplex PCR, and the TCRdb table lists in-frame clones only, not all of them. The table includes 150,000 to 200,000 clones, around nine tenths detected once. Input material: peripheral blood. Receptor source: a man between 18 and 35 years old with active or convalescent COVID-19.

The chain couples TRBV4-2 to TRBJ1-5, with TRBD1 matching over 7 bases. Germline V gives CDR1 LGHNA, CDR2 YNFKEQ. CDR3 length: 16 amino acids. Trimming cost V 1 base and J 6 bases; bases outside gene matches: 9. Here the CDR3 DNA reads TGTGCCAGCAGCCAAGGTCTAACAGGGGTGATTCAGCCCCAGCATTTT. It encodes CASSQGLTGVIQPQHF.

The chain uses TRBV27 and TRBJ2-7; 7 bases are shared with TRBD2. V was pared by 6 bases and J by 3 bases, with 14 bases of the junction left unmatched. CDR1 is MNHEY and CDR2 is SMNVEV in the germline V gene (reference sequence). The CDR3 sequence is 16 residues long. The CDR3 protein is CASSLLSRGGNYEQYF. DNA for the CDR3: TGTGCCAGCAGCCTCCTGTCCCGGGGAGGGAACTACGAGCAGTACTTC.

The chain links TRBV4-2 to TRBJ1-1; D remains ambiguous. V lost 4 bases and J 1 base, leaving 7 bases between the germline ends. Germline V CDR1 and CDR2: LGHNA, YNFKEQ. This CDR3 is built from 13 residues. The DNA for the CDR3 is TGTGCCAGCAGCCTTTACGGGAACACTGAAGCTTTCTTT. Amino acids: CASSLYGNTEAFF.

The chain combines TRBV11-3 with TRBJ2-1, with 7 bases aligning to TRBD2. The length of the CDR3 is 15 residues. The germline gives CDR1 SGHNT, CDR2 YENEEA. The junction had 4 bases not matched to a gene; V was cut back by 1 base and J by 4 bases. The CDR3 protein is CASSLAGGVYNEQFF. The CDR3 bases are TGTGCCAGCAGCTTAGCTGGGGGGGTTTACAATGAGCAGTTCTTC. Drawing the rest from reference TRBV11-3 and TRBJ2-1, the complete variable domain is EAGVVQSPRYKIIEKKQPVAFWCNPISGHNTLYWYLQNLGQGPELLIRYENEEAVDDSQLPKDRFSAERLKGVDSTLKIQPAELGDSAVYLCASSLAGGVYNEQFFGPGTRLTVL.

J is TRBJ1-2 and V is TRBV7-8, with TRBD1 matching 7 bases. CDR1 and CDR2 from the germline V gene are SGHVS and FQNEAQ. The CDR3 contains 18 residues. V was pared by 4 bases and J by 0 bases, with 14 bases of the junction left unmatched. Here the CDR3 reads CASSSYRSWGQTNYGYTF. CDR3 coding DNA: TGTGCCAGCAGCTCATATAGGTCATGGGGACAGACTAACTATGGCTACACCTTC.

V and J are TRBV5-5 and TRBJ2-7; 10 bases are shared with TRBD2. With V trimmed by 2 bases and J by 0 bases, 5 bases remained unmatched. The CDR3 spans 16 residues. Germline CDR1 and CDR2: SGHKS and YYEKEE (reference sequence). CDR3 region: CASSLGLAVSSYEQYF. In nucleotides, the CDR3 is TGTGCCAGCAGCTTAGGACTAGCGGTTAGCTCCTACGAGCAGTACTTC.

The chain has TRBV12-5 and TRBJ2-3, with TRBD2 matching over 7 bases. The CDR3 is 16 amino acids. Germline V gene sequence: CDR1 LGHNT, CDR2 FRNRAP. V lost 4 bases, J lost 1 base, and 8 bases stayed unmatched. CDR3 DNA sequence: TGTGCTAGTGGTTCTCCGAGCGGGGCAGGCACAGATACGCAGTATTTT. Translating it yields CASGSPSGAGTDTQYF.

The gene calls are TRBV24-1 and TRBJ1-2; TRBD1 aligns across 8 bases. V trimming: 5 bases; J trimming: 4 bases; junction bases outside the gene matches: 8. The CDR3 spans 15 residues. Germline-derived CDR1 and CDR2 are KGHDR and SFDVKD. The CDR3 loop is CATSAPGTGVYGYTF. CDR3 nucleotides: TGTGCCACCAGTGCCCCCGGGACAGGAGTCTATGGCTACACCTTC.

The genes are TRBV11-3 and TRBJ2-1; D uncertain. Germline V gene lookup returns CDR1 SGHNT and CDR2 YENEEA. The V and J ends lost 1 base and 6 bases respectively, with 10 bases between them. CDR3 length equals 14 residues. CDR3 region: CASSLVVLSNEQFF. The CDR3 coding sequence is TGTGCCAGCAGCTTAGTCGTCCTTTCCAATGAGCAGTTCTTC.

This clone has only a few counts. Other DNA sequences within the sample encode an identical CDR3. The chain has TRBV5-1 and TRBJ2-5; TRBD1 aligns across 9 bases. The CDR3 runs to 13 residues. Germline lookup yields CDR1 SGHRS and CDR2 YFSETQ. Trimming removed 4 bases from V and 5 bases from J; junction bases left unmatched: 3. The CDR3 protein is CASSSGQGETQYF. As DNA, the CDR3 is TGCGCCAGCAGCAGCGGACAGGGGGAGACCCAGTACTTC.